This TCR beta chain derives from a study of T-cell memory formation after mild COVID-19. The overall study: There were largely donor-specific TCR clusters. Study conclusions and caveats: The finding that pre-infection memory included some responding clones suggested that cross-reactive memory joined.

MiXCR, applied by TCRdb to the 5' RACE reads, yields one record per CDR3 protein. In the table there are about 560,000 distinct CDR3 sequences, around a sixth of which are singletons. This clonotype was counted only a few times. The antigen remains unidentified. CDR1 is KGHDR and CDR2 is SFDVKD in the germline V gene. This CDR3 has 15 amino acids. V gave up 4 bases and J gave up 1 base, with 7 bases separating them. This clonotype was obtained from an adult woman who had mild COVID-19 (a few samples of this study predate the infection). Cell type and time point are not known. The sequencing sample was made of PBMCs or a T cell subset sorted from them (not recorded which). The rearrangement links TRBV24-1 to TRBJ1-6; TRBD1 is a possible D gene (6 bases). The CDR3 DNA is TGTGCCACCAGTGAAGGGGGTTCCTATAATTCACCCCTCCACTTT. Translating gives CATSEGGSYNSPLHF.